The 30 T cell receptor beta chains given below trace back to one sample, sequenced in a study of human CD8 memory T cell subsets. Sequencing libraries of TCR beta were made by UMI-labeled 5' RACE. Following a re-call of the 5' RACE reads, TCRdb has one entry per CDR3 protein and lacks DNA. Seen in this sample are 19,000 or so distinct CDR3 sequences; the ten most common clones hold around 5.4%. Sequenced sample: CD8+ stem-like memory T cells (TSCM and TCM) sorted from PBMCs. Noted subset: stem-like memory CD8 T cells (TSTEM), CCR7+ PD-1- TIGIT-. These receptors were taken from a human donor in good health.

This chain uses TRBV6-2 or TRBV6-3 with TRBJ2-1; TCRdb's D gene call, TRBD2, goes unchecked for lack of DNA. Germline values: CDR1 MNHEY, CDR2 SVGEGT. CDR3 length: 14 residues. This CDR3 is CASRTSGTYNEQFF.

V is TRBV29-1 and J is TRBJ2-1; the TCRdb D gene call, TRBD2, has no DNA to confirm it. Germline CDR1 SQVTM, CDR2 ANQGSEA. The CDR3 has 11 amino acids. The CDR3 loop reads CSVALQGQEFF.

The J gene is TRBJ2-7, the V gene TRBV9; lacking DNA, the TRBD2 call made by TCRdb goes unchecked. The germline V gene has CDR1 SGDLS and CDR2 YYNGEE. This CDR3 spans 15 amino acids. The CDR3: CASSVGTSVMDEQYF.

This rearrangement joins TRBV7-9 to TRBJ1-1. Germline CDR1 reads SEHNR; CDR2 reads FQNEAQ (reference sequence). The CDR3 is made up of 15 amino acids. This CDR3 is CASSLTAPRGTEAFF. The full variable domain, its missing parts supplied by reference TRBV7-9 and TRBJ1-1, is DTGVSQNPRHKITKRGQNVTFRCDPISEHNRLYWYRQTLGQGPEFLTYFQNEAQLEKSRLLSDRFSAERPKGSFSTLEIQRTEQGDSAMYLCASSLTAPRGTEAFFGQGTRLTVV.

The rearrangement uses TRBV10-2 and TRBJ2-5. Germline CDR1 and CDR2: WSHSY and SAAADI. The CDR3 contains 13 residues. Here the CDR3 reads CASSIRRTETQYF.

V is TRBV7-2 and J is TRBJ1-3; the D call from TCRdb, TRBD1, cannot be confirmed without DNA. This CDR3 has 17 residues. The germline gives CDR1 SGHTA, CDR2 FQGNSA. The CDR3 reads CASSLSVYRTQGNTIYF.

The chain uses TRBV7-9 and TRBJ1-2. The CDR3 is 14 residues long. In germline, CDR1 is SEHNR, CDR2 FQNEAQ (reference sequence). The CDR3 protein is CASSLAGSSYGYTF.

The chain employs TRBV13 and TRBJ1-5; without DNA, the TCRdb call of TRBD1 cannot be checked. The CDR3 sequence is 15 residues long. Per the germline V gene, CDR1 is PRHDT and CDR2 is FYEKMQ (reference sequence). The CDR3 protein is CASSLMGQAGQPQHF. Together with reference TRBV13 and TRBJ1-5, the CDR3 gives the full variable domain: AAGVIQSPRHLIKEKRETATLKCYPIPRHDTVYWYQQGPGQDPQFLISFYEKMQSDKGSIPDRFSAQQFSDYHSELNMSSLELGDSALYFCASSLMGQAGQPQHFGDGTRLSIL.

The chain is built from TRBV15 and TRBJ2-7; TCRdb outputs TRBD2, but without DNA this stays unchecked. Per the germline V gene, CDR1 is LNHNV and CDR2 is YYDKDF (reference sequence). The CDR3 has 20 amino acids. The CDR3 here is CATSTDRGGLAGGSPYEQYF. Full variable domain (outside the CDR3, taken from reference TRBV15 and TRBJ2-7): DAMVIQNPRYQVTQFGKPVTLSCSQTLNHNVMYWYQQKSSQAPKLLFHYYDKDFNNEADTPDNFQSRRPNTSFCFLDIRSPGLGDTAMYLCATSTDRGGLAGGSPYEQYFGPGTRLTVT.

The V and J genes are TRBV15 and TRBJ2-1; with no DNA, the TCRdb D assignment of TRBD1 cannot be verified. The CDR3 is made up of 20 amino acids. Germline V gene sequence: CDR1 LNHNV, CDR2 YYDKDF (reference sequence). This CDR3 reads CATSREGQGGFKRGYNEQFF.

The genes are TRBV19 and TRBJ2-1. CDR3 size: 13 residues. Germline-derived CDR1 and CDR2 are LNHDA and SQIVND (reference sequence). CDR3 sequence: CASSTQPYNEQFF.

The chain carries TRBV25-1 and TRBJ2-2; lacking DNA, the TRBD1 call made by TCRdb goes unchecked. CDR1 is MGHDK, CDR2 SYGVNS, per germline. This CDR3 is built from 14 residues. CDR3 amino acids: CASSPRGGSGELFF.

Judged by frequency, this clonotype is medium-sized (0.01 to 0.1%). This CDR3 is CSAPGQGGAFF. The V and J genes are TRBV20-1 and TRBJ1-1; TCRdb's D gene call, TRBD1, goes unchecked for lack of DNA. The CDR3 loop spans 11 amino acids. Germline loops: CDR1 DFQATT, CDR2 SNEGSKA (reference sequence).

The chain has TRBV11-2 and TRBJ1-1; TCRdb's D call, TRBD1, is unchecked because there is no DNA. The CDR3 contains 17 residues. Germline V lookup: CDR1 SGHAT, CDR2 FQNNGV. The CDR3 loop reads CASSWPTGGSPDTEAFF. Using reference TRBV11-2 and TRBJ1-1 for the parts outside the CDR3, the full variable domain is EAGVAQSPRYKIIEKRQSVAFWCNPISGHATLYWYQQILGQGPKLLIQFQNNGVVDDSQLPKDRFSAERLKGVDSTLKIQPAKLEDSAVYLCASSWPTGGSPDTEAFFGQGTRLTVV.

J is TRBJ2-1 and V is TRBV12-3 or TRBV12-4. The CDR3 spans 15 residues. The CDR3 loop is CASSSPSKGYNEQFF.

The chain couples TRBV29-1 to TRBJ2-7; TCRdb returns TRBD2, unconfirmable since there is no DNA. This CDR3 comprises 11 residues. Germline V gene data show CDR1 as SQVTM and CDR2 as ANQGSEA. The CDR3 region is CSVVREGEQYF.

The chain has TRBV4-1 and TRBJ2-1. Germline assignment: CDR1 MGHRA and CDR2 YSYEKL. The CDR3 contains 12 residues. CDR3 region: CASSQAWDEQFF.

This clonotype counts as medium-sized by frequency. This CDR3 is CASSIQPRGNTEAFF. V gene TRBV19 combines with J gene TRBJ1-1; TCRdb returns TRBD1, unconfirmable since there is no DNA. The length of the CDR3 is 15 residues. Germline CDR1 is LNHDA and CDR2 is SQIVND (reference sequence).

The chain uses TRBV7-2 and TRBJ2-7. The CDR3 runs to 12 residues. Germline CDR1 SGHTA, CDR2 FQGNSA. The CDR3 sequence is CASSLAAAVEYF.

The rearrangement joins TRBV2 to TRBJ2-7; TCRdb returns TRBD1, unconfirmable since there is no DNA. This CDR3 spans 14 amino acids. CDR1 is SNHLY, CDR2 FYNNEI, per germline. CDR3 protein: CASNPRDTSYEQYF.

This sequence joins TRBV27 and TRBJ1-1; TCRdb's D call, TRBD1, is unchecked because there is no DNA. Germline CDR1 MNHEY, CDR2 SMNVEV (reference sequence). The CDR3 runs 13 residues. CDR3 region: CATRSGVKTEAFF.

The genes are TRBV29-1 and TRBJ1-1; with no DNA, the TCRdb D assignment of TRBD1 cannot be verified. Germline assignment: CDR1 SQVTM and CDR2 ANQGSEA. The CDR3 extends over 13 amino acids. This chain's CDR3 is CSVEEGGDTEAFF.

The chain is built from TRBV7-9 and TRBJ2-5; TCRdb picks TRBD1, but there is no DNA to check that call. The CDR3 length is 14 residues. CDR1 is SEHNR and CDR2 is FQNEAQ in the germline V gene (reference sequence). CDR3: CASSPAGERETQYF.

J is TRBJ1-6 and V is TRBV7-9. The CDR3 covers 14 residues. Looked up from germline, CDR1 is SEHNR and CDR2 is FQNEAQ (reference sequence). The CDR3 protein is CASSFRVTNSPLHF. Full variable domain (missing parts from reference TRBV7-9 and TRBJ1-6): DTGVSQNPRHKITKRGQNVTFRCDPISEHNRLYWYRQTLGQGPEFLTYFQNEAQLEKSRLLSDRFSAERPKGSFSTLEIQRTEQGDSAMYLCASSFRVTNSPLHFGNGTRLTVT.

J is TRBJ2-1 and V is TRBV3-1. This CDR3 spans 15 amino acids. Germline-derived CDR1 and CDR2 are LGHDT and YNNKEL (reference sequence). Here the CDR3 reads CASSQGWSDYNEQFF.

The CDR3 protein is CASSLEERMAYGYTF. The genes are TRBV6-2 or TRBV6-3 and TRBJ1-2. Germline V gene sequence: CDR1 MNHEY, CDR2 SVGEGT. The CDR3 length is 15 residues.

The chain is built from TRBV7-9 and TRBJ2-7; the TCRdb D gene call, TRBD1, has no DNA to confirm it. The germline gives CDR1 SEHNR, CDR2 FQNEAQ (reference sequence). This CDR3 has 16 residues. The CDR3 loop reads CASSPREGQTHYEQYF.

V is TRBV28 and J is TRBJ1-1; with no DNA, the TCRdb D assignment of TRBD1 cannot be verified. Germline-derived CDR1 and CDR2 are MDHEN and SYDVKM. There are 18 residues in the CDR3. CDR3 region: CASSSPAFGGAKNTEAFF.

This clonotype is classed as medium-sized by frequency. The rearrangement joins TRBV7-8 to TRBJ2-3; TCRdb returns TRBD1, unconfirmable since there is no DNA. CDR3 length: 15 residues. Germline CDR1 SGHVS, CDR2 FQNEAQ. CDR3 in amino acids: CASSLAYAGVDTQYF.

This clonotype is called medium-sized based on its frequency. The J gene is TRBJ1-1, the V gene TRBV7-9; TCRdb designates TRBD1, a call that cannot be tested without DNA. Germline CDR1 reads SEHNR; CDR2 reads FQNEAQ (reference sequence). The CDR3 runs to 14 residues. This chain's CDR3 is CASGVGTGGSEAFF. Complete variable domain (other parts from reference TRBV7-9 and TRBJ1-1): DTGVSQNPRHKITKRGQNVTFRCDPISEHNRLYWYRQTLGQGPEFLTYFQNEAQLEKSRLLSDRFSAERPKGSFSTLEIQRTEQGDSAMYLCASGVGTGGSEAFFGQGTRLTVV.